This T cell receptor (beta chain) was recorded in a study of cytomegalovirus exposure and HLA in healthy donors. The study's findings and limits: In a later analysis, 15,000 to 20,000 TCR beta sequences were associated with HLA alleles at 0.05 false discovery rate.

The PCR ran on 60 Vbeta and 13 Jbeta primers. Libraries were prepared by immunoSEQ multiplex PCR; TCRdb keeps only in-frame clonotypes and omits some of them. Of 160,000 or so clones in the sample, roughly 85% were seen once. Of note for this clone: What it binds is unknown.

Per germline, CDR1 SEHNR and CDR2 FQNEAQ (reference sequence). The CDR3 covers 15 residues. V shed 2 bases, J shed 2 bases, and the junction held 4 bases outside the gene matches. Material for sequencing was PBMCs. The receptor's source is a man in his forties in good health and CMV-seronegative. The V call is TRBV7-9, the J call TRBJ2-3; 7 bases fit TRBD2. CDR3 residues: CASSLSGGITDTQYF. In DNA, the CDR3 is TGTGCCAGCAGCTTATCGGGAGGAATCACAGATACGCAGTATTTT.